The 25 T cell receptor beta chains given below trace back to one sample, sequenced in a study of blood T cell repertoires in COVID-19. Profiled with immunoSEQ multiplex PCR; TCRdb holds only in-frame clones, not every one. Altogether about 150,000 clones are present, approximately 81% being singletons, with the ten largest covering roughly 8%. The sequencing sample was made of PBMCs or T cells enriched from blood (not recorded which). These receptors were collected from a woman aged 45-60 years who had recovered from COVID-19.

The genes are TRBV4-2 and TRBJ1-1; D might be TRBD1 (6 bases). CDR1 and CDR2 from the germline V gene are LGHNA and YNFKEQ. CDR3 length equals 15 residues. The V end lost 2 bases, the J end lost 2 bases, and 12 bases lay between the germline ends. The CDR3, as DNA: TGTGCCAGCAGCCAATCCAGGGGAAAAAACACTGAAGCTTTCTTT. It yields the protein CASSQSRGKNTEAFF.

This sequence joins TRBV7-2 and TRBJ2-1; D is unclear. The germline CDR1 and CDR2 sequences are SGHTA and FQGNSA. This CDR3 region has 15 residues. The germline V and J ends were trimmed by 4 bases and 6 bases, with 16 bases remaining between them. CDR3 loop: CASSSVATTLNEQFF. DNA for the CDR3: TGTGCCAGCAGCTCCGTAGCTACCACACTCAATGAGCAGTTCTTC.

The chain has TRBV2 and TRBJ2-1; TRBD2 might be the D (6 bases). Germline-derived CDR1 and CDR2 are SNHLY and FYNNEI. Trimming pared 5 bases from V and 8 bases from J, leaving 16 bases between. This CDR3 comprises 14 residues. Written as DNA, the CDR3 is TGTGCCAGCAGTATCCTCCGGGGGTCCGATGAGCAGTTCTTC. This gives the protein CASSILRGSDEQFF.

The gene calls are TRBV2 and TRBJ2-5; the D gene is possibly TRBD1 (6 bases). Deletions cut 3 bases from V and 1 base from J, with 12 bases between. The CDR3 is 15 residues long. CDR1 and CDR2 (germline): SNHLY, FYNNEI. The CDR3 bases are TGTGCCAGCAGTGAGTCAGGGGCCCCCCAAGAGACCCAGTACTTC. The encoded protein is CASSESGAPQETQYF.

This sequence joins TRBV4-3 and TRBJ2-1, with 13 nucleotides matching TRBD2. The length of the CDR3 is 19 residues. Germline assignment: CDR1 LGHNA and CDR2 YSLEER. Trimming cost V 0 bases and J 1 base; bases outside gene matches: 6. The CDR3 bases are TGCGCCAGCAGCCAAGACGGACTAGCGGGAGTAGGGTCCTACAATGAGCAGTTCTTC. Encoded protein: CASSQDGLAGVGSYNEQFF.

The J gene is TRBJ2-2, the V gene TRBV18, with D uncertain. V was cut by 9 bases and J by 0 bases, with 11 bases left in between. The length of the CDR3 is 14 residues. Per the germline V gene, CDR1 is KGHSH and CDR2 is LQKENI. The CDR3 nucleotides read TGTGCCAGTATGAGAGTTGCGAACACCGGGGAGCTGTTTTTT. Amino acid sequence: CASMRVANTGELFF.

This clone was counted only a few times. This chain uses TRBV18 with TRBJ2-7; 7 nucleotides agree with TRBD1. J was trimmed by 1 base and V by 5 bases; bases with no gene match: 8. CDR1 KGHSH and CDR2 LQKENI come from the germline V gene. This CDR3 region has 15 residues. The CDR3 bases are TGTGCCAGCTCAGCCCGGGACAGTATTTCCTACGAGCAGTACTTC. Amino acid sequence: CASSARDSISYEQYF.

In this sample, this clone turned up a few times. The chain uses TRBV29-1 and TRBJ1-2, with TRBD1 matching over 7 bases. The CDR3 sequence is 17 residues long. Germline loops: CDR1 SQVTM, CDR2 ANQGSEA. The trim removed 1 base at V and 3 bases at J, leaving 14 bases unmatched. The CDR3 protein is CSVEGSDREEGDYGYTF. CDR3 bases: TGCAGCGTTGAAGGATCAGACAGGGAGGAGGGGGACTATGGCTACACCTTC.

This sequence joins TRBV7-3 and TRBJ2-1; D is undetermined. This CDR3 is built from 11 residues. Trimming took off 5 bases at V and 10 bases at J, with 9 bases between the two ends. CDR1 and CDR2 (germline): SGHTA, FQGTGA. The CDR3 DNA sequence: TGTGCCAGCAGCCCCGGCGGCGAGCAGTTCTTC. It encodes CASSPGGEQFF.

This clone came up once. The V call is TRBV4-2, the J call TRBJ1-3; the D is unclear. CDR1 and CDR2 (germline): LGHNA, YNFKEQ. The CDR3 runs 15 residues. Trimming took off 1 base at V and 2 bases at J, with 9 bases between the two ends. The CDR3 nucleotides read TGTGCCAGCAGCCAAGCTAGCCTGCCTGGAAACACCATATATTTT. Encoded protein: CASSQASLPGNTIYF.

V gene TRBV7-2 combines with J gene TRBJ1-2; 10 positions agree with TRBD1. Germline V CDR1 and CDR2: SGHTA, FQGNSA. V was pared by 1 base and J by 7 bases, with 3 bases of the junction left unmatched. The CDR3 has 14 residues. CDR3 protein: CASSLGDRGRGYTF. CDR3 bases: TGTGCCAGCAGCTTAGGGGACAGGGGACGTGGCTACACCTTC.

This chain joins TRBV5-1 and TRBJ1-1; 7 nucleotides match TRBD1. The CDR3 totals 16 residues. Looked up from germline, CDR1 is SGHRS and CDR2 is YFSETQ. The junction had 8 bases not matched to a gene; V was cut back by 3 bases and J by 0 bases. DNA for the CDR3: TGCGCCAGCAGCTCACAGGGGCCACCCATGAACACTGAAGCTTTCTTT. Its protein is CASSSQGPPMNTEAFF. Full variable domain (outside the CDR3, taken from reference TRBV5-1 and TRBJ1-1): KAGVTQTPRYLIKTRGQQVTLSCSPISGHRSVSWYQQTPGQGLQFLFEYFSETQRNKGNFPGRFSGRQFSNSRSEMNVSTLELGDSALYLCASSSQGPPMNTEAFFGQGTRLTVV.

This chain uses TRBV19 with TRBJ2-1, with D possibly being TRBD2 (5 bases). V dropped 6 bases and J dropped 0 bases, with 15 bases sitting between them. The CDR3 sequence is 16 residues long. Germline V gene sequence: CDR1 LNHDA, CDR2 SQIVND (reference sequence). The CDR3, as DNA: TGTGCCAGTAGAGATCGGGGATCCAGCTCCTACAATGAGCAGTTCTTC. Amino acids: CASRDRGSSSYNEQFF.

This chain connects TRBV9 to TRBJ1-5; possible D gene TRBD1, 5 bases. There are 16 residues in the CDR3. The germline V and J ends were trimmed by 4 bases and 1 base, with 15 bases remaining between them. The germline CDR1 and CDR2 sequences are SGDLS and YYNGEE. The CDR3 loop reads CASSLGVSGSNQPQHF. DNA for the CDR3: TGTGCCAGCAGCCTAGGGGTTTCAGGGAGCAATCAGCCCCAGCATTTT. Together with reference TRBV9 and TRBJ1-5, the CDR3 gives the full variable domain: DSGVTQTPKHLITATGQRVTLRCSPRSGDLSVYWYQQSLDQGLQFLIQYYNGEERAKGNILERFSAQQFPDLHSELNLSSLELGDSALYFCASSLGVSGSNQPQHFGDGTRLSIL.

The chain joins TRBV6-5 to TRBJ2-2; the match to TRBD2 covers 7 bases. The CDR3 is 15 amino acids. In germline, CDR1 is MNHEY, CDR2 SVGAGI. With V trimmed by 3 bases and J by 6 bases, 7 bases remained unmatched. The CDR3 region has the DNA TGTGCCAGCAGTTATAGAACGGGAGGTCCCGGGGAGCTGTTTTTT. It encodes CASSYRTGGPGELFF.

This chain connects TRBV9 to TRBJ1-5, with a possible D match to TRBD1 (6 bases). This CDR3 contains 15 residues. CDR1 SGDLS and CDR2 YYNGEE come from the germline V gene. V dropped 4 bases and J dropped 3 bases, with 14 bases sitting between them. For the CDR3, the DNA is TGTGCCAGCAGCTCCGGGGGGGACAACAATCAGCCCCAGCATTTT. Amino acids: CASSSGGDNNQPQHF.

CDR3 bases: TGTGCCACCAGCTCCTCTGGGGGGGACTACGAGCAGTACTTC. Translated: CATSSSGGDYEQYF. The chain is built from TRBV15 and TRBJ2-7; TRBD2 agrees at 7 bases. The CDR3 is made up of 14 amino acids. From germline, CDR1 is LNHNV and CDR2 YYDKDF (reference sequence). Germline trimming cut 5 bases from V and 3 bases from J; bases unmatched to any gene: 7.

The V and J genes are TRBV15 and TRBJ1-3; TRBD1 is a possible D gene (6 bases). V was shortened by 0 bases and J by 7 bases, with 13 bases between the two germline ends. The CDR3 totals 15 residues. CDR1 is LNHNV and CDR2 is YYDKDF in the germline V gene (reference sequence). CDR3 in DNA: TGTGCCACCAGCAGAGATGGGGGACAATGGAACACCATATATTTT. This translates into CATSRDGGQWNTIYF. Variable domain in full (rest from reference TRBV15 and TRBJ1-3): DAMVIQNPRYQVTQFGKPVTLSCSQTLNHNVMYWYQQKSSQAPKLLFHYYDKDFNNEADTPDNFQSRRPNTSFCFLDIRSPGLGDTAMYLCATSRDGGQWNTIYFGEGSWLTVV.

This clone was detected only a few times. This chain joins TRBV28 and TRBJ2-7; 10 bases map to TRBD1. The CDR3 totals 15 residues. Germline assignment: CDR1 MDHEN and CDR2 SYDVKM. Trimming took 6 bases from V and 1 from J; bases not matched to a gene: 6. The CDR3 region has the DNA TGTGCCAGCAGAAGGGACAGGGGTTTTTCCTACGAGCAGTACTTC. It encodes CASRRDRGFSYEQYF. Full variable domain (rest looked up from reference TRBV28 and TRBJ2-7): DVKVTQSSRYLVKRTGEKVFLECVQDMDHENMFWYRQDPGLGLRLIYFSYDVKMKEKGDIPEGYSVSREKKERFSLILESASTNQTSMYLCASRRDRGFSYEQYFGPGTRLTVT.

The rearrangement links TRBV7-9 to TRBJ2-3, with D uncertain. Between the trimmed V and J ends, which lost 6 bases and 2 bases, there was a span of 6 bases. CDR1 is SEHNR, CDR2 FQNEAQ, per germline (reference sequence). The CDR3 length is 12 residues. The DNA for the CDR3 is TGTGCCAGCAGATACTACACAGATACGCAGTATTTT. Translating it yields CASRYYTDTQYF.

The CDR3 DNA reads TGCAGTGCTAGTCAAGCAGGGTCGAGACAGACCCAGTACTTC. This gives the protein CSASQAGSRQTQYF. The chain carries TRBV20-1 and TRBJ2-5; a possible D gene is TRBD1 (5 bases). Trimming cost V 3 bases and J 6 bases, with 17 bases left between them. Germline V CDR1 and CDR2: DFQATT, SNEGSKA (reference sequence). The CDR3 runs to 14 residues.

The chain is built from TRBV3-1 (or the pseudogene TRBV3-2) and TRBJ2-7; a possible D gene is TRBD2 (6 bases). The CDR3 loop spans 14 amino acids. CDR1 LGHDT and CDR2 YNNKEL come from the germline V gene (reference sequence). The ends were cut back, 8 bases at V and 4 bases at J, with 18 bases in the middle. CDR3 region: CASGGGRGVYEQYF. CDR3 nucleotide sequence: TGTGCCAGCGGGGGAGGACGTGGCGTGTACGAGCAGTACTTC.

The gene calls are TRBV28 and TRBJ2-1; 8 nucleotides line up with TRBD2. With V trimmed by 6 bases and J by 6 bases, 10 bases remained unmatched. This CDR3 region has 15 residues. Germline V CDR1 and CDR2: MDHEN, SYDVKM. The CDR3 loop is CASSSIAGPFNEQFF. In DNA form, the CDR3 reads TGTGCCAGCAGCAGCATAGCGGGACCTTTCAATGAGCAGTTCTTC. Looking up the rest from reference TRBV28 and TRBJ2-1 gives the full variable domain: DVKVTQSSRYLVKRTGEKVFLECVQDMDHENMFWYRQDPGLGLRLIYFSYDVKMKEKGDIPEGYSVSREKKERFSLILESASTNQTSMYLCASSSIAGPFNEQFFGPGTRLTVL.

The chain couples TRBV5-4 to TRBJ2-7; 8 nucleotides match TRBD2. Per germline, CDR1 SGHNT and CDR2 YYREEE (reference sequence). Trimming cost V 7 bases and J 3 bases; bases outside gene matches: 12. The CDR3 runs to 15 residues. This CDR3 reads CASSTGGAGFYEQYF. DNA for the CDR3: TGTGCCAGCTCGACCGGGGGGGCGGGGTTCTACGAGCAGTACTTC.

The chain employs TRBV7-2 and TRBJ2-1; 12 bases align to TRBD1. The J segment lost 9 bases and the V segment lost 2 bases, leaving 5 bases of the junction unmatched. The CDR3 is made up of 15 amino acids. Germline lookup yields CDR1 SGHTA and CDR2 FQGNSA. This CDR3 reads CASSLTGQGAREQFF. The CDR3 coding sequence is TGTGCCAGCAGCTTAACGGGACAGGGGGCTCGTGAGCAGTTCTTC.